The clone carrying this T cell receptor beta chain was detected once. Its antigen is not known. Germline values: CDR1 MDHEN, CDR2 SYDVKM. V dropped 5 bases and J dropped 4 bases, with 12 bases sitting between them. The CDR3 contains 14 residues. The source of the sample is a study of cytomegalovirus exposure and HLA in healthy donors. Across the study: Genotyping showed approximately 81% of over 350 donors falling in the Caucasian-associated ancestry cluster.

Study findings and constraints: With later analysis, a missense DCLRE1C variant became linked to TCR beta V- and J-gene trimming. Presence/absence analyses rested on an assumption that sequencing depth was roughly uniform across donors.

Primers: 60 Vbeta forward and 13 Jbeta reverse. Repertoires were generated with immunoSEQ multiplex PCR, while TCRdb's copy carries only in-frame clones and drops some. The sample has around 140,000 clones; 70% to 85% are singletons. The rearrangement links TRBV28 to TRBJ2-1, with a possible D match to TRBD2 (5 bases). The sequence was collected from a woman aged 40 to 50 in good health and CMV-seronegative. Sequenced: PBMCs. CDR3 protein: CASSERLIYNEQFF. The CDR3 bases are TGTGCCAGCAGTGAAAGACTAATTTACAATGAGCAGTTCTTC. Combining the CDR3 with reference TRBV28 and TRBJ2-1 gives the whole variable domain DVKVTQSSRYLVKRTGEKVFLECVQDMDHENMFWYRQDPGLGLRLIYFSYDVKMKEKGDIPEGYSVSREKKERFSLILESASTNQTSMYLCASSERLIYNEQFFGPGTRLTVL.